The clone carrying this T cell receptor (beta chain) was counted between two and nine times. The antigen is unknown. With 60 Vbeta and 13 Jbeta primers, the PCR was carried out. Sequencing was performed with immunoSEQ multiplex PCR; in TCRdb, only in-frame clones are kept and a portion is missing. Of 150,000 to 200,000 clones detected, more than 70% appear once; the ten largest clones hold about 3.1%. This record comes from a study of cytomegalovirus exposure and HLA in healthy donors. General study points: The listing of roughly 160 TCR beta chains classed them as cytomegalovirus-associated. Later analysis reportedly placed an Asian-associated ancestry cluster below the roughly 630-donor mean in N-insertions.

V lost 4 bases to trimming and J lost 8 bases; unmatched junction nucleotides: 9. Germline CDR1 and CDR2: SGDLS and YYNGEE. The CDR3 has 16 amino acids. The genes are TRBV9 and TRBJ2-1; 13 bases are a match to TRBD2. The sample consisted of PBMCs. This sequence was found in a male donor in good health and CMV-seronegative. CDR3: CASSPRWTSGSHEQFF. CDR3 bases: TGTGCCAGCAGCCCTCGATGGACTAGCGGGAGCCATGAGCAGTTCTTC.